These T cell receptor beta chains were read from a single sample in a study of beta chain features in type 1 diabetes. The data were produced by immunoSEQ multiplex PCR, yet TCRdb's version contains in-frame clones alone and is incomplete. Of roughly 730,000 clones detected, around an eighth appear once; the ten largest clones hold 0.02% to 0.025%. The sequenced sample consisted of naive CD4+ T cells from blood. The receptors stem from a man in his late teens or twenties with type 1 diabetes. Both conserved end residues are part of each CDR3. Fields, in order: J gene, V gene, clone size, D gene, CDR3 DNA, CDR3 protein. D genes are given only for firm matches. Some rows have no size entry. The others give once, few or many, or a class for an expanded clone.

TRBJ2-5 | TRBV5-1 | few | TRBD1 | TGCGCCAGCAGCTTTAGGGGGACAGGGGATGAGACCCAGTACTTC | CASSFRGTGDETQYF
TRBJ2-4 | TRBV5-1 | - | TRBD1 | TGCGCCAGCAGCGAGGGGACAGGGGATAGAAACATTCAGTACTTC | CASSEGTGDRNIQYF
TRBJ2-1 | TRBV7-7 | few | - | TGTGCTAGCAGCTTGGGCAGGGCCAACAATGAGCAGTTCTTC | CASSLGRANNEQFF
TRBJ2-3 | TRBV5-1 | few | - | TGCGCCAGCAGCTTGGCTCTATCGGGCACAGATACGCAGTATTTT | CASSLALSGTDTQYF
TRBJ2-3 | TRBV27 | few | TRBD1 | TGTGCCAGCAGTTTATCGTGGGACAGACTCACAGATACGCAGTATTTT | CASSLSWDRLTDTQYF
TRBJ1-2 | TRBV2 | few | - | TGTGCCAACCGAGCGGGCACCGGCGGCTACACCTTC | CANRAGTGGYTF
TRBJ2-5 | TRBV19 | few | TRBD2 | TGTGCCAGTAGTGTTGGACTAGTCCGAGAGACCCAGTACTTC | CASSVGLVRETQYF
TRBJ2-1 | TRBV18 | - | TRBD2 | TGTGCCAGCTCACCGGGACTAGCGTACAATGAGCAGTTCTTC | CASSPGLAYNEQFF
TRBJ2-1 | TRBV29-1 | - | TRBD2 | TGCAGCGTGACTAGCGGGGGGGCGGTTGAGCAGTTCTTC | CSVTSGGAVEQFF
TRBJ1-4 | TRBV27 | few | - | TGTGCCAGCAGTTTATCTGTCAGGGAGAATGAAAAACTGTTTTTT | CASSLSVRENEKLFF
TRBJ2-2 | TRBV6-1 | few | - | TGTGCCAGCAGTGAAGTAGTTCTTACCGGGGAGCTGTTTTTT | CASSEVVLTGELFF
TRBJ2-7 | TRBV7-9 | few | TRBD1 | TGTGCCAGCACCAGTACCTGGGACAGGTCCTACGAGCAGTACTTC | CASTSTWDRSYEQYF
TRBJ2-3 | TRBV29-1 | - | - | TGCAGCGTTGACACAGTAAGCACAGATACGCAGTATTTT | CSVDTVSTDTQYF
TRBJ2-5 | TRBV19 | - | - | TGTGCCAGTAGTATACAGGGCGGGGAGCAAGAGACCCAGTACTTC | CASSIQGGEQETQYF
TRBJ2-3 | TRBV18 | - | - | TGTGCCAGCTCGGGGGCAGATACGCAGTATTTT | CASSGADTQYF
TRBJ2-7 | TRBV19 | few | - | TGTGCCAGTAGTCCGGTGGGGCGCGAGCAGTACTTC | CASSPVGREQYF
TRBJ2-7 | TRBV7-9 | - | TRBD2 | TGTGCCAGCAACGCACGTGGTGGCCTAGCGGGATCCTACGAGCAGTACTTC | CASNARGGLAGSYEQYF
TRBJ2-2 | TRBV6-1 | - | TRBD1 | TGTGCCAGCAGTTCGGCACAGGGGGCTGTCGGGGAGCTGTTTTTT | CASSSAQGAVGELFF
TRBJ2-3 | TRBV5-6 | few | TRBD1 | TGTGCCAGCAGCTTGTTTTCGGTCCGATGGGACAGGCCCACAGATACGCAGTATTTT | CASSLFSVRWDRPTDTQYF
TRBJ2-5 | TRBV4-2 | - | - | TGTGCCAGCAGCCAAGATAGGACGGTTCAAGAGACCCAGTACTTC | CASSQDRTVQETQYF
TRBJ1-5 | TRBV18 | few | - | TGTGCCAGCTCACCACCGGGGGTTAGCAATCAGCCCCAGCATTTT | CASSPPGVSNQPQHF
TRBJ1-5 | TRBV27 | - | - | TGTGCCAGCAGTTTATCGCCAGGAAATCAGCCCCAGCATTTT | CASSLSPGNQPQHF
TRBJ2-1 | TRBV5-4 | few | - | TGTGCCAGCAGCTTGGGGGCCGCCAATGAGCAGTTCTTC | CASSLGAANEQFF
TRBJ2-7 | TRBV18 | - | TRBD1 | TGTGCCAGCTCATCAACAGGGGGCGACTACGAGCAGTACTTC | CASSSTGGDYEQYF
TRBJ2-3 | TRBV25-1 | few | - | TGTGCCAGCAGTGGCATGTTTGACTCATACACAGATACGCAGTATTTT | CASSGMFDSYTDTQYF
TRBJ1-5 | TRBV5-6 | few | - | TGTGCCAGCAGCTTGGAGAACCAGCCCCAGCATTTT | CASSLENQPQHF
TRBJ1-5 | TRBV7-2 | - | - | TGTGCCAGCGGTCGGCAGGGTGGGGATCAGCCCCAGCATTTT | CASGRQGGDQPQHF
TRBJ2-7 | TRBV28 | few | - | TGTGCATACCGGGACGGCAAATCCTACGAGCAGTACTTC | CAYRDGKSYEQYF
TRBJ2-7 | TRBV28 | few | - | TGTGCCAGCAGTTTATCGTCCGGGTCCTCCTACGAGCAGTACTTC | CASSLSSGSSYEQYF
TRBJ1-2 | TRBV29-1 | - | - | TGCAGCGTAACAGGGCCTCCCTATGGCTACACCTTC | CSVTGPPYGYTF
TRBJ2-5 | TRBV5-1 | - | - | TGCGCCAGCAGCTTGGTGGCAGGAGAAGAGACCCAGTACTTC | CASSLVAGEETQYF
TRBJ2-2 | TRBV7-9 | - | - | TGTGCCAGCAGCTCCTTGACAACTGGGAACGGGGAGCTGTTTTTT | CASSSLTTGNGELFF
TRBJ2-3 | TRBV15 | - | TRBD2 | TGTGCCACCAGCACACTAGCGGGGAGCACAGATACGCAGTATTTT | CATSTLAGSTDTQYF
TRBJ2-1 | TRBV15 | - | - | TGTGCCACCAGCGAAGGGCTAGACAATGAGCAGTTCTTC | CATSEGLDNEQFF
TRBJ2-7 | TRBV30 | few | TRBD2 | TGTGCCTGGAAGGGAGGGTGGTCCTACGAGCAGTACTTC | CAWKGGWSYEQYF
TRBJ2-6 | TRBV28 | few | - | TGTGCCAGCAGTTATGAGGGCTCTGGGGCCAACGTCCTGACTTTC | CASSYEGSGANVLTF
TRBJ2-3 | TRBV19 | - | - | TGTGCCAGTGCCCTGATAGATACGCAGTATTTT | CASALIDTQYF
TRBJ2-1 | TRBV21-1 | - | - | TGTGCCAGCAGCAAAGCGGGGAAAAGTGAGCAGTTCTTC | CASSKAGKSEQFF
TRBJ1-6 | TRBV6-5 | - | TRBD1 | TGTGCCAGCAGTTACTCAGACAGGGGGCAACCCCTCCACTTT | CASSYSDRGQPLHF
TRBJ2-7 | TRBV27 | - | TRBD1 | TGTGCCAGCAGTTGGGGACAGGGGGGTTACGAGCAGTACTTC | CASSWGQGGYEQYF
TRBJ2-3 | TRBV5-1 | few | - | TGCGCCAGCAGCTTGAGCGCGAGCACAGATACGCAGTATTTT | CASSLSASTDTQYF